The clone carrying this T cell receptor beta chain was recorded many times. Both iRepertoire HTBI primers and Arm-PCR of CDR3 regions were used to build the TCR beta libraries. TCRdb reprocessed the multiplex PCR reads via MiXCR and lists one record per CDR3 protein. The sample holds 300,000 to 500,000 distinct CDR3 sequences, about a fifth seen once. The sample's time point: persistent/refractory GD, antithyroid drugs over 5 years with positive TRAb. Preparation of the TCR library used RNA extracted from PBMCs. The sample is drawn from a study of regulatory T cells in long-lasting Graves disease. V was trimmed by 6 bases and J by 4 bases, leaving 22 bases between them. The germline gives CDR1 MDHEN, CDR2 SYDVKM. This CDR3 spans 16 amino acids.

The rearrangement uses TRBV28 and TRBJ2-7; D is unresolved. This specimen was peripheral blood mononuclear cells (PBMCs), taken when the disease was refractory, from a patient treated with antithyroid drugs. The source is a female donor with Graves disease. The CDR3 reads CASRSTLPTRSYEQYF. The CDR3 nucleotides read TGTGCCAGCAGGTCAACATTGCCGACAAGAAGTTACGAGCAGTACTTC.